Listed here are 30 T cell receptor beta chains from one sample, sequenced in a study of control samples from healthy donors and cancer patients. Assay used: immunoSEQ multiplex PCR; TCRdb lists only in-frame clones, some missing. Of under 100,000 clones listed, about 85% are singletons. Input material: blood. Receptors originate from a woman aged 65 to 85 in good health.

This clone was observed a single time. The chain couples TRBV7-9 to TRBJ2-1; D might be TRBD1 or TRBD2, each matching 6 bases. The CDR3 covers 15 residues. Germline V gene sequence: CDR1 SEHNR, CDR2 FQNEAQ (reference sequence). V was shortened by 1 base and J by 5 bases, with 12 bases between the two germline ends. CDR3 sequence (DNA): TGTGCCAGCAGCTTAGGGGGGGACAAGAACAATGAGCAGTTCTTC. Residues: CASSLGGDKNNEQFF.

CDR3: CASSTGTSGYQETQYF. As DNA, the CDR3 is TGCGCCAGCAGCACCGGGACTAGCGGTTACCAAGAGACCCAGTACTTC. The chain links TRBV5-1 to TRBJ2-5, with 11 bases identical to TRBD2. J gave up 0 bases and V 4 bases, and 5 bases lay outside the gene matches. This CDR3 region has 16 residues. CDR1 SGHRS and CDR2 YFSETQ come from the germline V gene.

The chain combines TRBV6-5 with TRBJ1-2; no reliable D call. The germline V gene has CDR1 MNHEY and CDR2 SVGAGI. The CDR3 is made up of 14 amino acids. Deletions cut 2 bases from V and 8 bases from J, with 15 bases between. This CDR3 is CASSYDSLVRGYTF. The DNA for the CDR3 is TGTGCCAGCAGTTACGACTCCTTGGTACGAGGCTACACCTTC.

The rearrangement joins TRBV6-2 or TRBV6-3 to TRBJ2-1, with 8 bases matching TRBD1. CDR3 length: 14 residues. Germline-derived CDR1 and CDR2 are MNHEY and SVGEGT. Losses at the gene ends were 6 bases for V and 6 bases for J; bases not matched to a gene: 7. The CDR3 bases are TGTGCCAGCAGCTTGGACAGGGTCCGCAATGAGCAGTTCTTC. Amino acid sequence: CASSLDRVRNEQFF.

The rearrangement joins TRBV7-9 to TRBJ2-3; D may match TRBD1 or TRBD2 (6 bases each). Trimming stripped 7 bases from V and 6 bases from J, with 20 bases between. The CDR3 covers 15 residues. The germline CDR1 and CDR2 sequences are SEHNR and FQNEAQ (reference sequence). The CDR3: CASKGDAGRIDTQYF. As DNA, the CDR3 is TGTGCCAGCAAGGGGGATGCGGGGAGGATCGATACGCAGTATTTT.

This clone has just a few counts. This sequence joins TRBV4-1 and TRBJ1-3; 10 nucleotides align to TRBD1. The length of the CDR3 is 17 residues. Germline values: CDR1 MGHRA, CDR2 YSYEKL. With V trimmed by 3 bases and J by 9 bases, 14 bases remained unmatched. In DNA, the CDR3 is TGCGCCAGCAGCCACCCAGGGACAGGGGCGGTTTCAGGCACCATATATTTT. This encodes CASSHPGTGAVSGTIYF.

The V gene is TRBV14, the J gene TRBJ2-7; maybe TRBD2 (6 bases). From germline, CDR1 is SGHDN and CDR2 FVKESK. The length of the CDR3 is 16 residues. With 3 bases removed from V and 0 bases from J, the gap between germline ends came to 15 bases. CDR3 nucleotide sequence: TGTGCCAGCAGCCACCGTAGCGGATTCACCTCCTACGAGCAGTACTTC. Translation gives CASSHRSGFTSYEQYF.

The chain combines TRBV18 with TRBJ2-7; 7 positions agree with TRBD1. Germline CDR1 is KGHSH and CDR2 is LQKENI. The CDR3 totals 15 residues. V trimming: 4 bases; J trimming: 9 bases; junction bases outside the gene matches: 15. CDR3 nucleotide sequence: TGTGCCAGCTCACGATTGGGACAGAAACCTGTGGGGCAGTACTTC. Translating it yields CASSRLGQKPVGQYF.

The DNA of the CDR3 is TGTGCCAGCAGTGAATATGGAGGCTATGGCTACACCTTC. It is translated as CASSEYGGYGYTF. The J gene is TRBJ1-2, the V gene TRBV6-1; D unclear. Looked up from germline, CDR1 is MNHNS and CDR2 is SASEGT. V lost 2 bases to trimming and J lost 4 bases, with 8 bases between them. CDR3 size: 13 residues.

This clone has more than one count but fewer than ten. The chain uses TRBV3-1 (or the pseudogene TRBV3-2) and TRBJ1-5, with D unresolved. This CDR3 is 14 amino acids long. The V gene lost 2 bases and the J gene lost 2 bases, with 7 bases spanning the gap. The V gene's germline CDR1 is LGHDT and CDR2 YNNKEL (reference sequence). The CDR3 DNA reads TGTGCCAGCAGCCAAATGGCGGGCAATCAGCCCCAGCATTTT. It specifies CASSQMAGNQPQHF.

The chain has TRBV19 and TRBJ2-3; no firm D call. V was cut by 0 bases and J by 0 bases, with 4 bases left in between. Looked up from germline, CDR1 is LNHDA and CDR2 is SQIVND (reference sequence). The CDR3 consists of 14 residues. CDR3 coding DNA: TGTGCCAGTAGTATAGACCGTAGCACAGATACGCAGTATTTT. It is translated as CASSIDRSTDTQYF.

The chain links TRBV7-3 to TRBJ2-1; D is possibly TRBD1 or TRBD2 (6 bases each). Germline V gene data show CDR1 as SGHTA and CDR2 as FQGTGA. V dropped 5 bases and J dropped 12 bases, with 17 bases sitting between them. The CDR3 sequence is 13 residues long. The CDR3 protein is CASSPGAFEGQFF. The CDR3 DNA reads TGTGCCAGCAGCCCGGGGGCTTTTGAGGGGCAGTTCTTC.

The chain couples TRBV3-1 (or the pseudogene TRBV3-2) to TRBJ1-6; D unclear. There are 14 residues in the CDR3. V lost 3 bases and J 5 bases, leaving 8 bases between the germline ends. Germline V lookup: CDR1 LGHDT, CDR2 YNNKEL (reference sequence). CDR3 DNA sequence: TGTGCCAGCAGCCAGCGGGGAGATAATTCACCCCTCCACTTT. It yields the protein CASSQRGDNSPLHF.

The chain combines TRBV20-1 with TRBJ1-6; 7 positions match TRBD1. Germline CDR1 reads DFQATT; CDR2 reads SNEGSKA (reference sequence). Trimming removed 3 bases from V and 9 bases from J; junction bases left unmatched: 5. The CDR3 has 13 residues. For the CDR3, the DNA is TGCAGTGCTAGTAGAGGGGGCGTTTCACCCCTCCACTTT. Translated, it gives CSASRGGVSPLHF.

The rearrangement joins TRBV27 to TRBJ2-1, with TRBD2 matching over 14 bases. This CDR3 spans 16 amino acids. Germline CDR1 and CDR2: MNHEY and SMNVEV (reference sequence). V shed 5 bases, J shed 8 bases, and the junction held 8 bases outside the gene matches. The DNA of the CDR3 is TGTGCCAGCAGTGCTATAGGACTAGCGGGAGGCGATGAGCAGTTCTTC. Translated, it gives CASSAIGLAGGDEQFF.

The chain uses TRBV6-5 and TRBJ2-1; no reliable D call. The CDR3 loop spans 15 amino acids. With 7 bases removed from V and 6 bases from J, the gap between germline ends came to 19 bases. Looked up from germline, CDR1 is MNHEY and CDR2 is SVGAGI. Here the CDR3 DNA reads TGTGCCAGCATCTACGGGCAGGATCGGGCCAATGAGCAGTTCTTC. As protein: CASIYGQDRANEQFF.

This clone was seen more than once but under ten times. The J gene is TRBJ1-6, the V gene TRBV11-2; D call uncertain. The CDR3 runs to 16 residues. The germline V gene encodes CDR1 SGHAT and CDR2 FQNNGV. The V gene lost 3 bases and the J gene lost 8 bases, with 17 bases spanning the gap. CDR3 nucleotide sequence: TGTGCCAGCAGCTTCTCTAACTTTTGGGGAGATTCACCCCTCCACTTT. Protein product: CASSFSNFWGDSPLHF.

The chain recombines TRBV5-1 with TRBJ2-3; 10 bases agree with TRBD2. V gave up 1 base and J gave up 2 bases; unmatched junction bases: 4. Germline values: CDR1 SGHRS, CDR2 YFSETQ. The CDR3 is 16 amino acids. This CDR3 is CASSLPTSGNTDTQYF. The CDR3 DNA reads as TGCGCCAGCAGCTTGCCCACTAGCGGGAACACAGATACGCAGTATTTT.

CDR3 residues: CASSQEVALAGSEQFF. Written as DNA, the CDR3 is TGCGCCAGCAGCCAAGAGGTTGCCCTAGCGGGTAGTGAGCAGTTCTTC. V is TRBV4-3 and J is TRBJ2-1; 8 bases fit TRBD2. The CDR3 contains 16 residues. Trimming removed 0 bases from V and 9 bases from J; junction bases left unmatched: 10. The V gene's germline CDR1 is LGHNA and CDR2 YSLEER.

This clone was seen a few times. Written as DNA, the CDR3 is TGTGCCAGCAGCCCAGGTGCTGGGGGGACGACCGCCTACGAGCAGTACTTC. It codes for CASSPGAGGTTAYEQYF. J is TRBJ2-7 and V is TRBV11-2; possible D gene TRBD2, 6 bases. Germline CDR1 reads SGHAT; CDR2 reads FQNNGV. The CDR3 loop spans 17 amino acids. V shed 5 bases and J shed 2 bases, with 22 bases lying between them.

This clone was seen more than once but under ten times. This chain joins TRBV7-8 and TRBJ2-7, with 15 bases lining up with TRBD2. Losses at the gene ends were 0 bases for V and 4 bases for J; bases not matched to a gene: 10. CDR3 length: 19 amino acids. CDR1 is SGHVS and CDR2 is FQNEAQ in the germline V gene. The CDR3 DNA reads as TGTGCCAGCAGCTTAGCGTTGGGGACTAGCGGGAGGAGAATGTACGAGCAGTACTTC. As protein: CASSLALGTSGRRMYEQYF. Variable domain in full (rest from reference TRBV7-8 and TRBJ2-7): GAGVSQSPRYKVAKRGQDVALRCDPISGHVSLFWYQQALGQGPEFLTYFQNEAQLDKSGLPSDRFFAERPEGSVSTLKIQRTQQEDSAVYLCASSLALGTSGRRMYEQYFGPGTRLTVT.

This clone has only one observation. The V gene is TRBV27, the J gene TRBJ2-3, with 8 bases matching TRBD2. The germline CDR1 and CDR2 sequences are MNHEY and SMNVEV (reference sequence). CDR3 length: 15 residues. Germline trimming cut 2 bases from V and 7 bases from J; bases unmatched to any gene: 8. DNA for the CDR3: TGTGCCAGCAGTTTAGAACGGGGGGGGATAAATACGCAGTATTTT. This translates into CASSLERGGINTQYF.

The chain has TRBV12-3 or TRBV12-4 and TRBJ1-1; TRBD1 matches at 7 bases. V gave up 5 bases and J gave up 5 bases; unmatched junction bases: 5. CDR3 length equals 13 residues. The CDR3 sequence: CASSHRGKTEAFF. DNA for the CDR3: TGTGCCAGCAGTCACAGGGGAAAAACTGAAGCTTTCTTT.

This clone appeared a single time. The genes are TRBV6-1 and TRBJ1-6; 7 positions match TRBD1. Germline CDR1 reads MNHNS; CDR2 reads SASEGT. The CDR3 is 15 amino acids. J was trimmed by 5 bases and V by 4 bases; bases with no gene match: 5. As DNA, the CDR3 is TGTGCCAGCAGTGGTATTGGGACAGATAATTCACCCCTCCACTTT. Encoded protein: CASSGIGTDNSPLHF.

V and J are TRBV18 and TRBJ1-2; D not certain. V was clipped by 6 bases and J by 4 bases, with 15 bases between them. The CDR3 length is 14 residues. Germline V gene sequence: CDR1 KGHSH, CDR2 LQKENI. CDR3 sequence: CASSPSPYGYGYTF. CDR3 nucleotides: TGTGCCAGCTCTCCCAGCCCGTACGGCTATGGCTACACCTTC.

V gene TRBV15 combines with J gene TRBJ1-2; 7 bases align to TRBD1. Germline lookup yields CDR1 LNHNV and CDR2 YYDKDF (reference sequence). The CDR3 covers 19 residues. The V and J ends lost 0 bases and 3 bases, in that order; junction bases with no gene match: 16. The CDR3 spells CATSRDSAGAGGFDYGYTF. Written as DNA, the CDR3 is TGTGCCACCAGCAGAGATTCCGCCGGCGCAGGGGGATTTGACTATGGCTACACCTTC.

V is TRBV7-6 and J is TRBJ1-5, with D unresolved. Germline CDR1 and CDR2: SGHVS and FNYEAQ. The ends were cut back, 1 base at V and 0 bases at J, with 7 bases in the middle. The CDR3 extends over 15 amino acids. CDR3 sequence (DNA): TGTGCCAGCAGCTTAGGAGAATATAGCAATCAGCCCCAGCATTTT. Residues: CASSLGEYSNQPQHF.

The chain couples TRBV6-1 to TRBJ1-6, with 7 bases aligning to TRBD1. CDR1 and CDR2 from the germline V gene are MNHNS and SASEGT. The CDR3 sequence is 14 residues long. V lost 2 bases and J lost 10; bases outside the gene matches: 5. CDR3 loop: CASSERTGDSPLHF. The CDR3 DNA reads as TGTGCCAGCAGTGAACGCACAGGGGACTCACCCCTCCACTTT.

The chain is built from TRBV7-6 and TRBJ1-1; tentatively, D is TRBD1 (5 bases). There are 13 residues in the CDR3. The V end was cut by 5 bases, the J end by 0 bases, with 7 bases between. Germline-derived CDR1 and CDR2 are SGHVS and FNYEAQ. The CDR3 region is CASSAGMNTEAFF. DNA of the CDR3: TGTGCCAGCAGCGCAGGGATGAACACTGAAGCTTTCTTT.

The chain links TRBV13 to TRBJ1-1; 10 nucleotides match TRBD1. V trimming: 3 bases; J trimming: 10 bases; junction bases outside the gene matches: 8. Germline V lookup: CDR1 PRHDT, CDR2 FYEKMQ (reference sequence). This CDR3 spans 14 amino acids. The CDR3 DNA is TGTGCCAGCAGCTTCCGGGACAGGGGTAGGGGAGCTTTCTTT. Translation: CASSFRDRGRGAFF.